This record concerns one T cell receptor (beta chain) sequence. The length of the CDR3 is 14 residues. CDR1 SNHLY and CDR2 FYNNEI come from the germline V gene. V was pared by 7 bases and J by 2 bases, with 14 bases between. The assay was immunoSEQ multiplex PCR, and TCRdb's table has in-frame clones only and misses some. The sample includes over 130,000 clones, about 84% seen only once; the top ten take 1.5% to 2%. The sample belongs to a study of blood T cell repertoires in COVID-19. Study-wide context: Specimens from acute and convalescent COVID-19 originated in the United States, Italy and Spain.

Ages ranged from about 18 to 89 years, with residence in around 24 US areas. The gene calls are TRBV2 and TRBJ1-2, with TRBD1 as a possible D gene (6 bases). Material for sequencing was PBMCs or T cells enriched from blood (not recorded which). This sequence originates from a woman between 18 and 29 years old who had been exposed to COVID-19. The CDR3 bases are TGTGCCAGCATACAGGGAGTAGCGAACTATGGCTACACCTTC. Translated, it gives CASIQGVANYGYTF.